This T cell receptor (beta chain) was identified in a study of T cell clones after liver transplantation. The study, taken as a whole, reports: In most of the 8 subjects, circulating graft-donor-reactive CD4 TCRbeta sequences fell significantly after transplant.

V gave up 4 bases and J gave up 4 bases, with 7 bases separating them. The CDR3 length is 12 residues. CDR1 is SQVTM, CDR2 ANQGSEA, per germline. Comments on this clone: Its antigen is unknown.

Assay used: immunoSEQ multiplex PCR; TCRdb lists only in-frame clones, some missing. This repertoire shows tens of thousands of clones, 82% found once; its top ten account for under 0.6%. The starting material was CD4+ T cells from blood, obtained just over 45 months after liver transplant. The genes are TRBV29-1 and TRBJ1-4; D unresolved. The source is a human patient who received a liver transplant. T cells may partly derive from the graft donor. The CDR3 is CSVGEGNEKLFF. CDR3 nucleotide sequence: TGCAGCGTTGGGGAAGGTAATGAAAAACTGTTTTTT.